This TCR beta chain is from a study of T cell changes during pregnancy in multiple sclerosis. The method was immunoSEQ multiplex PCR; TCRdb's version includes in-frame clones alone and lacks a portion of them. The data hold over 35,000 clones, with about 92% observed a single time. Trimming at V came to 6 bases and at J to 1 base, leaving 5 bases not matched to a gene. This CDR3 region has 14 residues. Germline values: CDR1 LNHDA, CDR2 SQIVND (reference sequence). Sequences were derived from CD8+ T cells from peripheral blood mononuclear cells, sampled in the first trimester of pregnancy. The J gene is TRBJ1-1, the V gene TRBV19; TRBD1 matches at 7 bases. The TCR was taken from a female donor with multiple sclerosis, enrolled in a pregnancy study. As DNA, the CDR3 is TGTGCCAGTAGGGATCGGGACAGGAACACTGAAGCTTTCTTT. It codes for CASRDRDRNTEAFF.